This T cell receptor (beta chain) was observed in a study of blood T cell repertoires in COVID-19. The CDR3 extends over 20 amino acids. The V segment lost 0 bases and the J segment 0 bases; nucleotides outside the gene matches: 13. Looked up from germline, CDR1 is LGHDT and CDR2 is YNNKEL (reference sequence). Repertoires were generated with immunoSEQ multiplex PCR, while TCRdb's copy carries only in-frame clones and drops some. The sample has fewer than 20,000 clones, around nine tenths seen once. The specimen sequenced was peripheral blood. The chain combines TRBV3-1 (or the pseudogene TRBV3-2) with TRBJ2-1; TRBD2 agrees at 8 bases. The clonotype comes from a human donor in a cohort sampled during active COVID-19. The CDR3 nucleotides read TGTGCCAGCAGCCAAGATGATGATAGCGGGACCTCCCACTCCTACAATGAGCAGTTCTTC. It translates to CASSQDDDSGTSHSYNEQFF.